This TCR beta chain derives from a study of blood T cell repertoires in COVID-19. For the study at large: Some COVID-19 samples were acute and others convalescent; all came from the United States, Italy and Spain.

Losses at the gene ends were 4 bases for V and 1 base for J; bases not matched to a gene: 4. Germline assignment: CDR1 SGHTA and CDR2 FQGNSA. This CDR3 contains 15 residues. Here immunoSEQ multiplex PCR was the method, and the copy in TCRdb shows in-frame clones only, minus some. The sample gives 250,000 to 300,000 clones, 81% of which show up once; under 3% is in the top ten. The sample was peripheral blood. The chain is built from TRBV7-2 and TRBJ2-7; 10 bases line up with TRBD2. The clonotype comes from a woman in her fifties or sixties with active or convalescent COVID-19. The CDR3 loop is CASSWASGGSYEQYF. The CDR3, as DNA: TGTGCCAGCAGCTGGGCTAGCGGGGGTTCCTACGAGCAGTACTTC.